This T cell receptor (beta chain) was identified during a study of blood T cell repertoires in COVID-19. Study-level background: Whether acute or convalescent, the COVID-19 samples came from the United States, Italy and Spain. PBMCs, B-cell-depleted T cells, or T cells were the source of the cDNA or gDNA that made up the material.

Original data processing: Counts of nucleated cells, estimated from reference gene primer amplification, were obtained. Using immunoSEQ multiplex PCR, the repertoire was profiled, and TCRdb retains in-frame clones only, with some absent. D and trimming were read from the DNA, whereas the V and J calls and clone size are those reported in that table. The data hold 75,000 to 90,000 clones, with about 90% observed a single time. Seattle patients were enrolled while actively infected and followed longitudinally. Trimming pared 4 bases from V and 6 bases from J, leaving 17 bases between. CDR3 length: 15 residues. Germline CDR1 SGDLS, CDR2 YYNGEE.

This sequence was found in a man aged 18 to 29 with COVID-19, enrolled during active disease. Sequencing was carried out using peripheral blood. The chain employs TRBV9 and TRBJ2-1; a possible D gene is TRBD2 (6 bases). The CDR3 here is CASSPQWGSGNEQFF. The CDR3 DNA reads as TGTGCCAGCAGCCCCCAATGGGGTAGCGGCAATGAGCAGTTCTTC.